This is a list of T cell receptor beta chains from one sample in a study of cytomegalovirus exposure and HLA in healthy donors. TCRdb's table, derived via immunoSEQ multiplex PCR, lists solely in-frame clones and lacks some. The table has 150,000 to 200,000 clones, roughly 87% seen once. The specimen was PBMCs. All receptors come from a girl less than two years old in good health and CMV-seronegative. Each CDR3 is given with its conserved first and last residue.

14 TRBJ1-3 TRBV2 CASSRDRGGNTIYF
13 TRBJ2-7 TRBV7-5 CVRSPGTGYEQYF
19 TRBJ1-2 TRBV4-1 CASTRGVGTGRLGGYGYTF
13 TRBJ2-5 TRBV29-1 CSVIGVPQETQYF
12 TRBJ2-1 TRBV7-8 CASSRTSGRKFF
13 TRBJ1-2 TRBV7-9 CASSLWDFYGYTF
15 TRBJ2-3 TRBV19 CASSAGLAAPGTQYF
12 TRBJ1-2 TRBV28 CASSPVLHGYTF
17 TRBJ2-7 TRBV4-1 CASSRLAGPALLYEQYF
12 TRBJ1-1 TRBV18 CASSQDRAEAFF
18 TRBJ2-2 TRBV7-2 CASSRLAGRRANTGELFF
14 TRBJ2-7 TRBV7-2 CTSSQGLGVREQYF
12 TRBJ2-5 TRBV6-5 CASKDFQETQYF
14 TRBJ1-1 TRBV6-1 CASREDRVNTEAFF
14 TRBJ2-5 TRBV5-8 CASSLGIGGETQYF
13 TRBJ1-1 TRBV6-5 CASSYMRNTEAFF
14 TRBJ2-1 TRBV5-1 CASSVGQIHNEQFF
13 TRBJ1-2 TRBV6-1 CASSAPGYYGYTF
15 TRBJ2-1 TRBV27 CASSYRQRTYNEQFF
17 TRBJ2-5 TRBV30 CAWSTGLAGGREETQYF
14 TRBJ1-2 TRBV7-8 CASSLTGGGDGYTF
15 TRBJ2-5 TRBV6-1 CASSVTSGGQETQYF
12 TRBJ1-3 TRBV30 CAGDRAGNTIYF
14 TRBJ2-1 TRBV5-1 CASSQDRAYNEQFF
16 TRBJ2-3 TRBV11-2 CASSLDLPGGSDTQYF
14 TRBJ2-3 TRBV7-7 CASSSSEFTDTQYF